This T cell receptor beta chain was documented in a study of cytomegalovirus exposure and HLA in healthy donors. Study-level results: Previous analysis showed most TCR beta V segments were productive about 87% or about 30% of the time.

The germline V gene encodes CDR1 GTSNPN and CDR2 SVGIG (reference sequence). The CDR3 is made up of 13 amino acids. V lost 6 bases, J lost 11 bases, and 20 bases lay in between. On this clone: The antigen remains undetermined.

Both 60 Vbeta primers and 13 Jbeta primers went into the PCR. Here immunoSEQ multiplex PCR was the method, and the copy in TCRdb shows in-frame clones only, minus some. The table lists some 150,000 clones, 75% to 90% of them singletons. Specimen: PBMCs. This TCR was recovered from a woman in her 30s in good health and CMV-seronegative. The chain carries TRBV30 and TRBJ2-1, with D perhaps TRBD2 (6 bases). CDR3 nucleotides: TGTGCCTGCCGCGGGACCCCCAATAATCAGCAGTTCTTC. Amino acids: CACRGTPNNQQFF.